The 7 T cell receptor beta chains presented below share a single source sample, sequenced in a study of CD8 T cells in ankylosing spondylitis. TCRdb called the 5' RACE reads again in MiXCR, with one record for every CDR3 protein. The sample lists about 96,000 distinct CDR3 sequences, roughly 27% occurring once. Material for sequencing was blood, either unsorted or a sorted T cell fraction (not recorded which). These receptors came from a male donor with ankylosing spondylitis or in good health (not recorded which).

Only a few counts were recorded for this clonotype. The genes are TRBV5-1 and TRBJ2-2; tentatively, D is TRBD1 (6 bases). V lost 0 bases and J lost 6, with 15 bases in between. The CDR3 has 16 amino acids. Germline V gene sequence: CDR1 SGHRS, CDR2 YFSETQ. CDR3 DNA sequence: TGCGCCAGCAGCTTGGGGACCACCGCAGGGGCCGGGGAGCTGTTTTTT. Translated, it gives CASSLGTTAGAGELFF.

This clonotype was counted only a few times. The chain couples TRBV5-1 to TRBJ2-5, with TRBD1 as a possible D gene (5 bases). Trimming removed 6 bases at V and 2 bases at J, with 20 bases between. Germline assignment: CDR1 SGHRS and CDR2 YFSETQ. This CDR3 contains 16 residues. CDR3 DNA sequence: TGCGCCAGCAAGGGCCAAAACTGGGGCCCTCAAGAGACCCAGTACTTC. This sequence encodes CASKGQNWGPQETQYF.

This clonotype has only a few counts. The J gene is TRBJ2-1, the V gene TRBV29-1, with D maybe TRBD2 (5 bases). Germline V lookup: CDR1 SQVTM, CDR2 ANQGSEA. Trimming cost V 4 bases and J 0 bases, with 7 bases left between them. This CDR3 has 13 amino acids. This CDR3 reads CSVVRGSYNEQFF. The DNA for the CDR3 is TGCAGCGTTGTTCGGGGCTCCTACAATGAGCAGTTCTTC.

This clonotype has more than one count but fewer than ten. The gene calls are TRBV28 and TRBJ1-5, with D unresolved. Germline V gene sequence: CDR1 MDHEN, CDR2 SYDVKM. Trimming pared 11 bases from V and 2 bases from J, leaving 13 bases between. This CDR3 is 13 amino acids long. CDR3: CAVVRRRNQPQHF. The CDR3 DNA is TGTGCCGTCGTCCGGCGCCGCAATCAGCCCCAGCATTTT. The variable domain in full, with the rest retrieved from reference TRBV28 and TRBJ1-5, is DVKVTQSSRYLVKRTGEKVFLECVQDMDHENMFWYRQDPGLGLRLIYFSYDVKMKEKGDIPEGYSVSREKKERFSLILESASTNQTSMYLCAVVRRRNQPQHFGDGTRLSIL.

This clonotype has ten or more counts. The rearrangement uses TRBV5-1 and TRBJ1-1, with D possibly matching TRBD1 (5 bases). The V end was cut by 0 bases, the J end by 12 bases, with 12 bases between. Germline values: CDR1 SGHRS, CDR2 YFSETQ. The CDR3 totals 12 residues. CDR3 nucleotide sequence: TGCGCCAGCAGCTTGGACAGGTGGTCGTCTTTCTTT. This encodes CASSLDRWSSFF. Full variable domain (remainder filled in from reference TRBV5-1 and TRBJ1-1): KAGVTQTPRYLIKTRGQQVTLSCSPISGHRSVSWYQQTPGQGLQFLFEYFSETQRNKGNFPGRFSGRQFSNSRSEMNVSTLELGDSALYLCASSLDRWSSFFGQGTRLTVV.

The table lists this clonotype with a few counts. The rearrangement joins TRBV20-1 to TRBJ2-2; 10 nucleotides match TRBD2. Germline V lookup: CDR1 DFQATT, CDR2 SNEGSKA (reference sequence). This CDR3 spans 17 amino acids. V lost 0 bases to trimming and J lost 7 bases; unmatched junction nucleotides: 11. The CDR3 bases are TGCAGTGCTAGAGATCCTAGCGGGGGACAGAGGGGCGGGGAGCTGTTTTTT. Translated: CSARDPSGGQRGGELFF.

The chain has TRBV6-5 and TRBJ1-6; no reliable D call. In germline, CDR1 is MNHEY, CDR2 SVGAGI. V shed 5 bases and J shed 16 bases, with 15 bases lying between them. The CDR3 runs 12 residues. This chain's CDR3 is CASSTQENGLHF. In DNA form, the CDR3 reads TGTGCCAGCAGTACCCAGGAAAATGGGCTCCACTTT.